The rows below give T cell receptor beta chains drawn from one sample of a study of shared clonotypes between healthy human individuals. Assay used: immunoSEQ multiplex PCR; TCRdb lists only in-frame clones, some missing. The sample records about 2 million clones, approximately 94% being singletons. Sequencing used naive CD8+ T cells sorted from blood. The receptors come from a man between 18 and 29 years old in good health. The CDR3 runs from the conserved cysteine through the conserved F or W. D genes are given only for firm matches. Rows give clone size only sometimes, using once, few, many, or a class for an expanded clone.

length: 15
size: .
V: TRBV15
J: TRBJ2-7
D: .
DNA: TGTGCCACCAGCAGAGTCGCAGGCCCCTCCTACGAGCAGTACTTC
CDR3: CATSRVAGPSYEQYF

length: 14
size: .
V: TRBV2
J: TRBJ2-7
D: .
DNA: TGTGCCAGCAGTGCCAGCGGAGTAGCCTACGAGCAGTACTTC
CDR3: CASSASGVAYEQYF

length: 14
size: .
V: TRBV4-3
J: TRBJ1-4
D: .
DNA: TGCGCCAGCAGTGGGCGACCGGGCTTAGAAAAACTGTTTTTT
CDR3: CASSGRPGLEKLFF

length: 14
size: .
V: TRBV10-1
J: TRBJ2-7
D: TRBD1
DNA: TGCGCCAGCTCCGAGGACAGGGTACATTACGAGCAGTACTTC
CDR3: CASSEDRVHYEQYF

length: 16
size: .
V: TRBV25-1
J: TRBJ1-2
D: TRBD1
DNA: TGTGCCAGCAGTGAAACACGGGACAGGGGTAACTATGGCTACACCTTC
CDR3: CASSETRDRGNYGYTF

length: 15
size: .
V: TRBV9
J: TRBJ2-7
D: TRBD2
DNA: TGTGCCAGCAGCCCGGCAGCGGGGGCTTGGGACGAGCAGTACTTC
CDR3: CASSPAAGAWDEQYF

length: 13
size: .
V: TRBV2
J: TRBJ2-5
D: .
DNA: TGTGCCAGCAGTGGAAACGATCAAGAGACCCAGTACTTC
CDR3: CASSGNDQETQYF

length: 13
size: .
V: TRBV27
J: TRBJ1-2
D: .
DNA: TGTGCCAGCAGACGGACGGAGACATATGGCTACACCTTC
CDR3: CASRRTETYGYTF

length: 14
size: .
V: TRBV4-3
J: TRBJ2-1
D: TRBD2
DNA: TGCGCCAGCAAAATAGCGGGAGACAACAATGAGCAGTTCTTC
CDR3: CASKIAGDNNEQFF

length: 16
size: .
V: TRBV7-7
J: TRBJ1-6
D: TRBD1
DNA: TGTGCTAGCAGCCCCATCAGGGACAGGGACATCTCACCCCTCCACTTT
CDR3: CASSPIRDRDISPLHF

length: 15
size: .
V: TRBV5-1
J: TRBJ1-2
D: .
DNA: TGCGCCAGCAGCTTGGATGTTGGGGTTAACTATGGCTACACCTTC
CDR3: CASSLDVGVNYGYTF

length: 13
size: .
V: TRBV2
J: TRBJ1-4
D: TRBD1
DNA: TGTGCCAGCAGTTACGGACAGGGAGAGGAACTGTTTTTT
CDR3: CASSYGQGEELFF

length: 12
size: .
V: TRBV18
J: TRBJ2-7
D: TRBD1
DNA: TGTGCCAGCTCAGCACAGGGGTGGGAGCAGTACTTC
CDR3: CASSAQGWEQYF

length: 12
size: .
V: TRBV30
J: TRBJ2-7
D: .
DNA: TGTGCCTGGAGCCAACAGATTATGGCGATGTACTTC
CDR3: CAWSQQIMAMYF

length: 13
size: .
V: TRBV6-6
J: TRBJ1-5
D: TRBD1
DNA: TGTGCCACCACCCCCGGGGGACAGCAGCCCCAGCATTTT
CDR3: CATTPGGQQPQHF

length: 15
size: .
V: TRBV2
J: TRBJ2-2
D: TRBD1
DNA: TGTGCCAGCAGGAATACAGGGGTAGGGGCCGGGGAGCTGTTTTTT
CDR3: CASRNTGVGAGELFF

length: 14
size: .
V: TRBV27
J: TRBJ1-1
D: .
DNA: TGTGCCAGCAGTCCAGGACAGTTGAACACTGAAGCTTTCTTT
CDR3: CASSPGQLNTEAFF

length: 13
size: .
V: TRBV30
J: TRBJ2-7
D: TRBD2
DNA: TGTGCCGGGAGGGGTCCCCCGACATACGAGCAGTACTTC
CDR3: CAGRGPPTYEQYF

length: 15
size: once
V: TRBV6-6
J: TRBJ2-7
D: TRBD1
DNA: TGTGCCAGCAGTTACTCGACAGGGGGCGCCTACGAGCAGTACTTC
CDR3: CASSYSTGGAYEQYF

length: 13
size: .
V: TRBV25-1
J: TRBJ2-3
D: .
DNA: TGTGCCACCATACCTCTAGGCTCAGATACGCAGTATTTT
CDR3: CATIPLGSDTQYF

length: 15
size: .
V: TRBV25-1
J: TRBJ2-5
D: .
DNA: TGTGCCGGCAGTAGGTTCCAGATTCCTGGGGAGACCCAGTACTTC
CDR3: CAGSRFQIPGETQYF

length: 16
size: .
V: TRBV19
J: TRBJ1-2
D: .
DNA: TGTGCCAGTAGTATTATTAACGGAGTGCGGGGGGGTGGCTACACCTTC
CDR3: CASSIINGVRGGGYTF

length: 16
size: .
V: TRBV6-5
J: TRBJ2-2
D: TRBD1
DNA: TGTGCCAGCAGTTACCGGGGACAGATACTCACCGGGGAGCTGTTTTTT
CDR3: CASSYRGQILTGELFF

length: 17
size: .
V: TRBV11-2
J: TRBJ2-3
D: .
DNA: TGTGCCAGCAGCTCTCCCCCCGGCTGGTCTGCCACAGATACGCAGTATTTT
CDR3: CASSSPPGWSATDTQYF